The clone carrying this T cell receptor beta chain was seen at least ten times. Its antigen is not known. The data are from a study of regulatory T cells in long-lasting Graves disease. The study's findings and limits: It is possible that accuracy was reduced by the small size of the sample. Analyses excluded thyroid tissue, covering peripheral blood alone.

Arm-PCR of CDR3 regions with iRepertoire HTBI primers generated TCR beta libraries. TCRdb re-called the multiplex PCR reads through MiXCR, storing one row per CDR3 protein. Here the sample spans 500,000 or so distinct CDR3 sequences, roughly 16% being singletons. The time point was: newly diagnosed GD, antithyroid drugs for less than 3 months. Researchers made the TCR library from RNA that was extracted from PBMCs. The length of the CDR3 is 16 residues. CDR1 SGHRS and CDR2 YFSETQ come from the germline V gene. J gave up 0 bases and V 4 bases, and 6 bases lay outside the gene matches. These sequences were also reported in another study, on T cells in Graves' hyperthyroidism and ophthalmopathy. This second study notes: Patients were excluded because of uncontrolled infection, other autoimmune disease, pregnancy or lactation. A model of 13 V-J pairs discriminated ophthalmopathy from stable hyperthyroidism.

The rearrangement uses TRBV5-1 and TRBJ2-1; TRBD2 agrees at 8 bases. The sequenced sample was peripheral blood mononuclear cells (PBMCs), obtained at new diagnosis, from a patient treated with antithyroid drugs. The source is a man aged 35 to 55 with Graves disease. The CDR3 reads CASSPELAASYNEQFF. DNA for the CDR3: TGCGCCAGCAGCCCGGAACTAGCGGCCTCCTACAATGAGCAGTTCTTC.